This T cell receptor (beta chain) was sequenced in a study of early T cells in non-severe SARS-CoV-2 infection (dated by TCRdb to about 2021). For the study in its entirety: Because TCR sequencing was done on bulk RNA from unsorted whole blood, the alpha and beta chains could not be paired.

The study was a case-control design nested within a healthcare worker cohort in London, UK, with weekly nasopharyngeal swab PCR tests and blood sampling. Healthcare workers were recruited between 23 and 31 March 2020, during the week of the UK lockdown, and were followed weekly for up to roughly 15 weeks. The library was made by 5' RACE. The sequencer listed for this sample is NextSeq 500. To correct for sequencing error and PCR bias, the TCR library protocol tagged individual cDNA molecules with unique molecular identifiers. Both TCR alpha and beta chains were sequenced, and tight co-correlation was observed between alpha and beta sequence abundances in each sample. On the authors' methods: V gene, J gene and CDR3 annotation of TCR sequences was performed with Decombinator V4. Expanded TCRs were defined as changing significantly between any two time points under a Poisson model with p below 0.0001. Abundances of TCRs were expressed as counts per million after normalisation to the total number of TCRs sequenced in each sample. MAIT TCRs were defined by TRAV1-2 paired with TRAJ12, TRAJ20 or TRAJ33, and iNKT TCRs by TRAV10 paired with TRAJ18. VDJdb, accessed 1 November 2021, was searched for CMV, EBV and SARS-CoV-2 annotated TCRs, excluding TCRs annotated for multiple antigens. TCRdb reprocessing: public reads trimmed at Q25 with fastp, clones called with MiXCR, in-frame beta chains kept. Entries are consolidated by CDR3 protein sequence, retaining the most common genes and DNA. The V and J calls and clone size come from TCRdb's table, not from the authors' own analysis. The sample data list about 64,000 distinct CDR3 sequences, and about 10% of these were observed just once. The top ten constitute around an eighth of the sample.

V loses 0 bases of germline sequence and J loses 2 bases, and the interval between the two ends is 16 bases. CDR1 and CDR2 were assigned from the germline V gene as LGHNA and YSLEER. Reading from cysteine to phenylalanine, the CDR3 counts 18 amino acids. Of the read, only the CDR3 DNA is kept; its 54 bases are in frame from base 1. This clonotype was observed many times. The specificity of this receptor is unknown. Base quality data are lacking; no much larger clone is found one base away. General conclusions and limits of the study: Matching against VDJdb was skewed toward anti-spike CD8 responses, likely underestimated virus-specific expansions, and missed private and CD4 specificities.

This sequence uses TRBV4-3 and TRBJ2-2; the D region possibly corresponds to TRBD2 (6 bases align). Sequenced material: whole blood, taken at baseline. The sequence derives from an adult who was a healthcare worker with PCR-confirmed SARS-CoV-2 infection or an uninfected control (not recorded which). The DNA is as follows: TGCGCCAGCAGCCAAGAAGCGGTAGCGGAACTAAACACCGGGGAGCTGTTTTTT. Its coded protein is CASSQEAVAELNTGELFF.